This T cell receptor (beta chain) comes out of a study of cytomegalovirus exposure and HLA in healthy donors. About the study: The Caucasian-associated ancestry cluster held more than 80% of around 380 genotyped donors. General observations from the study: It is likely that the observed cluster of highly shared sequence variants was a sequencing artifact. High specificity and sensitivity for cytomegalovirus status were reported for the classifier.

As to this clone: Its matching antigen is unknown.

With 60 Vbeta and 13 Jbeta primers, the PCR was carried out. Here immunoSEQ multiplex PCR was the method, and the copy in TCRdb shows in-frame clones only, minus some. Across around 77,000 clones, the top ten clones capture roughly 15% of the sample. The source is a man aged 50-60 years in good health and CMV-seropositive. Sample: PBMCs.

As DNA, the CDR3 is TGTGCCAGCGAACAGGGGGCTCGTAGACAAGAGACCCAGTACTTC. Protein: CASEQGARRQETQYF. V usage is TRBV6-1 and J usage is TRBJ2-5; 9 bases line up with TRBD1. In germline, CDR1 is MNHNS, CDR2 SASEGT. This CDR3 has 15 residues. The V gene end was trimmed by 8 bases and the J gene end by 2 bases; junction bases not matched to a gene: 9.